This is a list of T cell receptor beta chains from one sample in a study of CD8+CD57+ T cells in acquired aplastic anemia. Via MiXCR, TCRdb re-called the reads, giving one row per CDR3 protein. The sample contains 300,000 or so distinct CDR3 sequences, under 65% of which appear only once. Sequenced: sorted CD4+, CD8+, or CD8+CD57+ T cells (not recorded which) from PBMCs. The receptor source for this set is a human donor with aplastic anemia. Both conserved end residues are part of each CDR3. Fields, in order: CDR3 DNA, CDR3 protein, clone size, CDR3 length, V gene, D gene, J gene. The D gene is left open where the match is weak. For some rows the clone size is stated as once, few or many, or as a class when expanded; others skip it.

cdr3_nt: TGTGCCACCAACGGAGCGTCAGGGGAGCTGTTTTTT
cdr3_aa: CATNGASGELFF
clone_size: -
cdr3_length: 12
v_call: TRBV24-1
d_call: -
j_call: TRBJ2-2

cdr3_nt: TGTGCCAGCAGTGAAGTAGGGTATGTGGATACGCAGTATTTT
cdr3_aa: CASSEVGYVDTQYF
clone_size: -
cdr3_length: 14
v_call: TRBV2
d_call: -
j_call: TRBJ2-3

cdr3_nt: TGTGCTAGCAGCCGAGCGACGGAAGGGAGCGAGCAGTACTTC
cdr3_aa: CASSRATEGSEQYF
clone_size: few
cdr3_length: 14
v_call: TRBV7-9
d_call: -
j_call: TRBJ2-7

cdr3_nt: TGCGCCAGCGACGCGGGGAGCACAGATACGCAGTATTTT
cdr3_aa: CASDAGSTDTQYF
clone_size: -
cdr3_length: 13
v_call: TRBV10-1
d_call: -
j_call: TRBJ2-3

cdr3_nt: TGTGCCAGCAGCTCCGGGACAGGGGGCGCGATGAACACTGAAGCTTTCTTT
cdr3_aa: CASSSGTGGAMNTEAFF
clone_size: -
cdr3_length: 17
v_call: TRBV7-9
d_call: TRBD1
j_call: TRBJ1-1

cdr3_nt: TGTGCCAGCAGCGGCTTCTCCTACAATAAGCAGTTCTTC
cdr3_aa: CASSGFSYNKQFF
clone_size: -
cdr3_length: 13
v_call: TRBV2
d_call: -
j_call: TRBJ2-1

cdr3_nt: TGCAGCGCCAGAGACCCCACGGGTAATGAGCAGTTCTTC
cdr3_aa: CSARDPTGNEQFF
clone_size: few
cdr3_length: 13
v_call: TRBV29-1
d_call: -
j_call: TRBJ2-1

cdr3_nt: TGTGCCAGCAGCGTAGAAACAGGAGTTAATTCACCCCTCCACTTT
cdr3_aa: CASSVETGVNSPLHF
clone_size: -
cdr3_length: 15
v_call: TRBV2
d_call: -
j_call: TRBJ1-6

cdr3_nt: TGCAGTGCTAGAGGGGTGTCCTACGAGCAGTACTTC
cdr3_aa: CSARGVSYEQYF
clone_size: few
cdr3_length: 12
v_call: TRBV20-1
d_call: -
j_call: TRBJ2-7

cdr3_nt: TGCGCCAGCAGCTTGGGGCAGGACTATCAGTTCTTC
cdr3_aa: CASSLGQDYQFF
clone_size: many
cdr3_length: 12
v_call: TRBV5-1
d_call: -
j_call: TRBJ2-1

cdr3_nt: TGTGCCACCAGTGATGGACCGGGCTACGAGCAGTACTTC
cdr3_aa: CATSDGPGYEQYF
clone_size: -
cdr3_length: 13
v_call: TRBV24-1
d_call: -
j_call: TRBJ2-7

cdr3_nt: TGTGCCAGCAGTTATAACACCGGGGAGCTGTTTTTT
cdr3_aa: CASSYNTGELFF
clone_size: many
cdr3_length: 12
v_call: TRBV6-5
d_call: -
j_call: TRBJ2-2

cdr3_nt: TGTGCCAGCAGGAAGACTAGCGGGAGTGTCTACGAGCAGTACTTC
cdr3_aa: CASRKTSGSVYEQYF
clone_size: once
cdr3_length: 15
v_call: TRBV6-1
d_call: TRBD2
j_call: TRBJ2-7

cdr3_nt: TGCGCCAGCAGTTTAGGACAGGGACAATATCAGCCCCAGCATTTT
cdr3_aa: CASSLGQGQYQPQHF
clone_size: many
cdr3_length: 15
v_call: TRBV10-1
d_call: TRBD1
j_call: TRBJ1-5

cdr3_nt: TGCAGTGCTGACAGGGGCCTGAACACTGAAGCTTTCTTT
cdr3_aa: CSADRGLNTEAFF
clone_size: -
cdr3_length: 13
v_call: TRBV20-1
d_call: TRBD1
j_call: TRBJ1-1

cdr3_nt: TGCGCCAGCAGCTTGGTCGGGAGCGACACCGGGGAGCTGTTTTTT
cdr3_aa: CASSLVGSDTGELFF
clone_size: many
cdr3_length: 15
v_call: TRBV5-1
d_call: -
j_call: TRBJ2-2

cdr3_nt: TGTGCCAGCAGACAAGACAGGGTCAATTCACCCCTCCACTTT
cdr3_aa: CASRQDRVNSPLHF
clone_size: -
cdr3_length: 14
v_call: TRBV6-6
d_call: TRBD1
j_call: TRBJ1-6

cdr3_nt: TGTGCCAGCAGTCGGACAGGCGATAATTCACCCCTCCACTTT
cdr3_aa: CASSRTGDNSPLHF
clone_size: -
cdr3_length: 14
v_call: TRBV5-8
d_call: TRBD1
j_call: TRBJ1-6

cdr3_nt: TGTGCCACCAGCATGAAAACAGAGACTAGCACAGATACGCAGTATTTT
cdr3_aa: CATSMKTETSTDTQYF
clone_size: -
cdr3_length: 16
v_call: TRBV15
d_call: -
j_call: TRBJ2-3

cdr3_nt: TGTGCCAGCAGCTTAGACGGACAGGGGTACGGCTACACCTTC
cdr3_aa: CASSLDGQGYGYTF
clone_size: few
cdr3_length: 14
v_call: TRBV7-9
d_call: TRBD1
j_call: TRBJ1-2

cdr3_nt: TGCAGTGCTAGAGATGGGACGGGGACCCAGTACTTC
cdr3_aa: CSARDGTGTQYF
clone_size: -
cdr3_length: 12
v_call: TRBV20-1
d_call: -
j_call: TRBJ2-5

cdr3_nt: TGTGCCAGCAGCGTAGACGACGGGGGGTGTTTCTACGAGCAGTACTTC
cdr3_aa: CASSVDDGGCFYEQYF
clone_size: -
cdr3_length: 16
v_call: TRBV9
d_call: TRBD2
j_call: TRBJ2-7

cdr3_nt: TGTGCCACCAGCGATTTCTGGGATCAGCCAGATACGCAGTATTTT
cdr3_aa: CATSDFWDQPDTQYF
clone_size: -
cdr3_length: 15
v_call: TRBV24-1
d_call: -
j_call: TRBJ2-3

cdr3_nt: TGTGCCGGGGCACTGAACACTGAAGCTTTCTTT
cdr3_aa: CAGALNTEAFF
clone_size: -
cdr3_length: 11
v_call: TRBV2
d_call: -
j_call: TRBJ1-1

cdr3_nt: TGTGCCAGTAGTATCGGTTTAGGACAGGGGCCAATGAACACTGAAGCTTTCTTT
cdr3_aa: CASSIGLGQGPMNTEAFF
clone_size: -
cdr3_length: 18
v_call: TRBV19
d_call: TRBD1
j_call: TRBJ1-1

cdr3_nt: TGTGCCAGTAGTATTGGCCTCTCCTACGAGCAGTACTTC
cdr3_aa: CASSIGLSYEQYF
clone_size: -
cdr3_length: 13
v_call: TRBV19
d_call: -
j_call: TRBJ2-7

cdr3_nt: TGTGCCACCAGTGATCAGACAGATACGCAGTATTTT
cdr3_aa: CATSDQTDTQYF
clone_size: many
cdr3_length: 12
v_call: TRBV24-1
d_call: -
j_call: TRBJ2-3

cdr3_nt: TGCGCCAGCAGCACGCAACTAGCGGGGGTTTACAATGAGCAGTTCTTC
cdr3_aa: CASSTQLAGVYNEQFF
clone_size: many
cdr3_length: 16
v_call: TRBV5-1
d_call: TRBD2
j_call: TRBJ2-1

cdr3_nt: TGCAGTGCTAGAGATCCTTCAGGCGGGGAAAAACTGTTTTTT
cdr3_aa: CSARDPSGGEKLFF
clone_size: -
cdr3_length: 14
v_call: TRBV20-1
d_call: -
j_call: TRBJ1-4

cdr3_nt: TGCAGTGCTAGAGATCAGATAGGGGGCATGGGGGAGACCCAGTACTTC
cdr3_aa: CSARDQIGGMGETQYF
clone_size: -
cdr3_length: 16
v_call: TRBV20-1
d_call: TRBD1
j_call: TRBJ2-5

cdr3_nt: TGTGCCAGCAGTTACTCAGGAGGGGGGATCTACGAGCAGTACTTC
cdr3_aa: CASSYSGGGIYEQYF
clone_size: -
cdr3_length: 15
v_call: TRBV6-6
d_call: -
j_call: TRBJ2-7

cdr3_nt: TGTGCCAGTAGTGTAGACAGGGGTGGCTACGAGCAGTACTTC
cdr3_aa: CASSVDRGGYEQYF
clone_size: many
cdr3_length: 14
v_call: TRBV19
d_call: TRBD1
j_call: TRBJ2-7

cdr3_nt: TGCAGTGCTAGAGAGACAGGGACCTCTAACTATGGCTACACCTTC
cdr3_aa: CSARETGTSNYGYTF
clone_size: many
cdr3_length: 15
v_call: TRBV20-1
d_call: TRBD1
j_call: TRBJ1-2

cdr3_nt: TGTGCCAGCAGCCCCGGGACAGTGGTCACTGAAGCTTTATTT
cdr3_aa: CASSPGTVVTEALF
clone_size: once
cdr3_length: 14
v_call: TRBV7-2
d_call: TRBD1
j_call: TRBJ1-1